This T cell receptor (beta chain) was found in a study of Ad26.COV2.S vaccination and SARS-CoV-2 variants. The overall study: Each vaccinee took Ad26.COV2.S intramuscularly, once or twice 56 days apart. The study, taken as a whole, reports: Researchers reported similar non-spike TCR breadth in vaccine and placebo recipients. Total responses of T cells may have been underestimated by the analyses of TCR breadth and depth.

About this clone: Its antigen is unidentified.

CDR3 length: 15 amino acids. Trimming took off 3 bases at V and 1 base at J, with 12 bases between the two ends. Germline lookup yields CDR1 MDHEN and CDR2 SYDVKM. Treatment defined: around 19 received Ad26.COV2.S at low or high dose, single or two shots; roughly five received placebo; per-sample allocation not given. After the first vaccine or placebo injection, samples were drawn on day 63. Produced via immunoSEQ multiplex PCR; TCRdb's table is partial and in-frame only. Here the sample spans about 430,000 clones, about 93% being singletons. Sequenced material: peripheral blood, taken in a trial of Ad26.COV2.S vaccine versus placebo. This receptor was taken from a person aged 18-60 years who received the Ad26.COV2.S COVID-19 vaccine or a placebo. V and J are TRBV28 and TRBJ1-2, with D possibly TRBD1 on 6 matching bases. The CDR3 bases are TGTGCCAGCAGTTTTGGGGGGCGTATTAACTATGGCTACACCTTC. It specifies CASSFGGRINYGYTF.